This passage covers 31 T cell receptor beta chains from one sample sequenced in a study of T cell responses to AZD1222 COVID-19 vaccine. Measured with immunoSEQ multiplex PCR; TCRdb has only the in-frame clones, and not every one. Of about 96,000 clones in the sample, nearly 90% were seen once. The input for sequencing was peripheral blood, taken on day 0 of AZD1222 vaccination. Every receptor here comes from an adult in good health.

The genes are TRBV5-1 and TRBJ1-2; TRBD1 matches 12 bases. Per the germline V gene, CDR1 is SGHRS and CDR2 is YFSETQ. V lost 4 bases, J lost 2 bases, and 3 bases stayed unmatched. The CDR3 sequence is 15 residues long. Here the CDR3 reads CASSAGQGANYGYTF. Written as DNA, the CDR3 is TGCGCCAGCAGCGCGGGACAGGGGGCGAACTATGGCTACACCTTC. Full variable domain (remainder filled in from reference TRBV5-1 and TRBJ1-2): KAGVTQTPRYLIKTRGQQVTLSCSPISGHRSVSWYQQTPGQGLQFLFEYFSETQRNKGNFPGRFSGRQFSNSRSEMNVSTLELGDSALYLCASSAGQGANYGYTFGSGTRLTVV.

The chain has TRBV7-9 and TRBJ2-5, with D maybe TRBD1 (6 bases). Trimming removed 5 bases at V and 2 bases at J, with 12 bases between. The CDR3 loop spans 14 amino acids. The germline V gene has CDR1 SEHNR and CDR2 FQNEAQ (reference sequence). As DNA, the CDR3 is TGTGCCAGCAGCCCGGACAGTATTCAAGAGACCCAGTACTTC. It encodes CASSPDSIQETQYF.

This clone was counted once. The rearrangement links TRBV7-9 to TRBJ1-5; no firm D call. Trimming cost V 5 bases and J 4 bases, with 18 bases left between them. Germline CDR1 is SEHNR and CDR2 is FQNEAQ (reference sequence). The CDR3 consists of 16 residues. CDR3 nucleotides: TGTGCCAGCAGCCTAAACCTCGGGAGCGGTAATCAGCCCCAGCATTTT. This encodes CASSLNLGSGNQPQHF. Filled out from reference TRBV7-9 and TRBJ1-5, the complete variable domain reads DTGVSQNPRHKITKRGQNVTFRCDPISEHNRLYWYRQTLGQGPEFLTYFQNEAQLEKSRLLSDRFSAERPKGSFSTLEIQRTEQGDSAMYLCASSLNLGSGNQPQHFGDGTRLSIL.

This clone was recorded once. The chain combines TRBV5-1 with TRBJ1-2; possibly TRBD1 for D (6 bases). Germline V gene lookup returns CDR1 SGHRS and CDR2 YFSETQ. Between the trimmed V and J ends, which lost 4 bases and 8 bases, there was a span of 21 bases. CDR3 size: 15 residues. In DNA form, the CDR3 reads TGCGCCAGCAGCACCATGACGGGGGGCGCGTTGGGCTACACCTTC. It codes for CASSTMTGGALGYTF. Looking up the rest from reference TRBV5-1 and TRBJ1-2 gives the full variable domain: KAGVTQTPRYLIKTRGQQVTLSCSPISGHRSVSWYQQTPGQGLQFLFEYFSETQRNKGNFPGRFSGRQFSNSRSEMNVSTLELGDSALYLCASSTMTGGALGYTFGSGTRLTVV.

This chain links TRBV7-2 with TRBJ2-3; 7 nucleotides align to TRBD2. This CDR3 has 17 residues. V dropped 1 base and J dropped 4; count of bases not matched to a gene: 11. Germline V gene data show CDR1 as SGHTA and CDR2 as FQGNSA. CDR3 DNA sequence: TGTGCCAGCAGCTTAGTCGATCGGGGGGAAGGGGCAGATACGCAGTATTTT. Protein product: CASSLVDRGEGADTQYF.

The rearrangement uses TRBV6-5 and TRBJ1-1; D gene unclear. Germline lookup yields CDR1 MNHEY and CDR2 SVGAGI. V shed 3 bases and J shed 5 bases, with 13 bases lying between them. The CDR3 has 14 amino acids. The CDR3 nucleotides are TGTGCCAGCAGTTATTTGGCAGCAACAACTGAAGCTTTCTTT. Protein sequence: CASSYLAATTEAFF.

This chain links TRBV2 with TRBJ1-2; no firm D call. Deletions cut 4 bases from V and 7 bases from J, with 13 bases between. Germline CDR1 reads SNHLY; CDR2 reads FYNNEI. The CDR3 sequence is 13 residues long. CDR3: CASSVRAYGGYTF. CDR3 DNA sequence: TGTGCCAGCAGTGTTCGGGCGTACGGTGGCTACACCTTC.

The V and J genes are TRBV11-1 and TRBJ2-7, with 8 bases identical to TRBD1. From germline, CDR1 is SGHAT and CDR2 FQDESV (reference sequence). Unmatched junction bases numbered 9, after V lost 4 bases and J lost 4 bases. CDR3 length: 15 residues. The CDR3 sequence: CASSSPGQGRYEQYF. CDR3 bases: TGTGCCAGCAGCTCTCCCGGACAGGGACGTTACGAGCAGTACTTC.

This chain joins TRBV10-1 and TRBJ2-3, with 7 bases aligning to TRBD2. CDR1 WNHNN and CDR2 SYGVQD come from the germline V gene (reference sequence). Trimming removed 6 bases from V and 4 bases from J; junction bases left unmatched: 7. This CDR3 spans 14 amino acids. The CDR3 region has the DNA TGCGCCAGCAGCTCCCGGGAGGTGGCAGATACGCAGTATTTT. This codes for CASSSREVADTQYF.

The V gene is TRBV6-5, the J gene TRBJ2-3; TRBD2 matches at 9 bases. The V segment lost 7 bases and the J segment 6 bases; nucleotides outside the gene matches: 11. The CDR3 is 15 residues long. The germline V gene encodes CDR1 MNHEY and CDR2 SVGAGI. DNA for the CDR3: TGTGCCAGCACCCCGGCGGCGGGGGGGCGGGATACGCAGTATTTT. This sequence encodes CASTPAAGGRDTQYF.

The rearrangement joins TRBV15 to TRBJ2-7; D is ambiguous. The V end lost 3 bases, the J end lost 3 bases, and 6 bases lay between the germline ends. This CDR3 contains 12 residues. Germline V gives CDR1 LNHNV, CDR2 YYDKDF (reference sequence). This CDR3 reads CATSRGYYEQYF. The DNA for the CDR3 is TGTGCCACCAGCAGGGGTTACTACGAGCAGTACTTC.

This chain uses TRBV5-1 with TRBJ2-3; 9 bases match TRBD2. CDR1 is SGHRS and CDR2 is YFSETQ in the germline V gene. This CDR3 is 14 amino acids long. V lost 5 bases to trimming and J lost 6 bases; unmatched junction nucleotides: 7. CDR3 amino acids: CASSSGGTWDTQYF. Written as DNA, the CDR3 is TGCGCCAGCAGTAGCGGGGGTACCTGGGATACGCAGTATTTT.

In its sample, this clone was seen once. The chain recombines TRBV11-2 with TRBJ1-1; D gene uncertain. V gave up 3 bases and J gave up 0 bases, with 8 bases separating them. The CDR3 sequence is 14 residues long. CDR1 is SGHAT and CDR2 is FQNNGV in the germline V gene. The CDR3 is CASSFQLMNTEAFF. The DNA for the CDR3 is TGTGCCAGCAGCTTTCAGCTCATGAACACTGAAGCTTTCTTT.

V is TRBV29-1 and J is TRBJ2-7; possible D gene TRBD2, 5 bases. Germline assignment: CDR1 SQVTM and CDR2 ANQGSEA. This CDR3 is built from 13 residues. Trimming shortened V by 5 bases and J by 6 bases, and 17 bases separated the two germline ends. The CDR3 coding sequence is TGCAGCGTTATCACCGGGGAAACTAGCGAGCAGTACTTC. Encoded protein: CSVITGETSEQYF.

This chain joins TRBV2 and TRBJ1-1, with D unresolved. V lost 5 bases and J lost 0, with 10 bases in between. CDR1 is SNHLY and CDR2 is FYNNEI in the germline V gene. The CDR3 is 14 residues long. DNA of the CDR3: TGTGCCAGCAGTCTCCAGTTTATGAACACTGAAGCTTTCTTT. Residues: CASSLQFMNTEAFF.

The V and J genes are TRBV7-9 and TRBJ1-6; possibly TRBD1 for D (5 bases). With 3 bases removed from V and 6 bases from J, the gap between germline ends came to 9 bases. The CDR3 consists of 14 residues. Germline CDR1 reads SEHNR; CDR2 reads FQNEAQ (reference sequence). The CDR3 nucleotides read TGTGCCAGCAGCTTTGGGGGGAGTAATTCACCCCTCCACTTT. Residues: CASSFGGSNSPLHF.

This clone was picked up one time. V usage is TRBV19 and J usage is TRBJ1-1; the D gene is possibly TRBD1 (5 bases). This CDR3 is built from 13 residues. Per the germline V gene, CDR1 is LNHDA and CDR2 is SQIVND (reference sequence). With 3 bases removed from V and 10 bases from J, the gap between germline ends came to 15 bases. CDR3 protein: CASSIAGTRAAFF. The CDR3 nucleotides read TGTGCCAGTAGTATCGCCGGGACCAGAGCAGCTTTCTTT.

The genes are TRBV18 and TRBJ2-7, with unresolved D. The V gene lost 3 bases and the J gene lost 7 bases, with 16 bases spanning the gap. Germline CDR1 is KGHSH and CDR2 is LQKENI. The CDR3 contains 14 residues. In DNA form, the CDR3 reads TGTGCCAGCTCACCCGACACCAATTACGGGGAGCAGTACTTC. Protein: CASSPDTNYGEQYF.

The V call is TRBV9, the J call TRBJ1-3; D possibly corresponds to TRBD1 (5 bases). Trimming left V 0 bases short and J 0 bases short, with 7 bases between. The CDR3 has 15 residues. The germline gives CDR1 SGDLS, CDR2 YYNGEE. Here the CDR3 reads CASSVGGNSGNTIYF. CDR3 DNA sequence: TGTGCCAGCAGCGTAGGGGGCAACTCTGGAAACACCATATATTTT.

CDR3 residues: CASSLGPRDSGNTIYF. The CDR3 coding sequence is TGTGCCAGCAGCTTAGGACCCAGAGACTCTGGAAACACCATATATTTT. The V call is TRBV7-2, the J call TRBJ1-3; D uncertain. This CDR3 comprises 16 residues. Germline-derived CDR1 and CDR2 are SGHTA and FQGNSA. Trimming took 1 base from V and 0 from J, leaving 10 bases between them.

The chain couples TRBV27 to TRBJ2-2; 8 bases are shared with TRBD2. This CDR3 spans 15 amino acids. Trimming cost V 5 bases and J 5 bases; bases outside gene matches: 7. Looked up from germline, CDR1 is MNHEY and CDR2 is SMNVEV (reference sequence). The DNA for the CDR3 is TGTGCCAGCAGTCCCCGGGGGGGTCCTACCGGGGAGCTGTTTTTT. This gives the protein CASSPRGGPTGELFF.

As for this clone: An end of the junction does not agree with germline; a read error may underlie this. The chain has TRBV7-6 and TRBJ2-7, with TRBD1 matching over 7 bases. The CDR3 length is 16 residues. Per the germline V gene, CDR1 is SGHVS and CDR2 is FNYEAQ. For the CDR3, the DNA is TGTGCCAGCAGCTTAGAGGGGGCAGGGTACTCCCACGAGCAGTACTTC. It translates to CASSLEGAGYSHEQYF.

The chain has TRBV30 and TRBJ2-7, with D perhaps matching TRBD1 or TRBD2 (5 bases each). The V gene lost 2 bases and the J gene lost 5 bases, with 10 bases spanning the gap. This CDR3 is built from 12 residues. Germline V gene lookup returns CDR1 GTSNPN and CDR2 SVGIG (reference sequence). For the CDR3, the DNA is TGTGCCTGGAGTATAGTGGGACACGAGCAGTACTTC. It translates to CAWSIVGHEQYF.

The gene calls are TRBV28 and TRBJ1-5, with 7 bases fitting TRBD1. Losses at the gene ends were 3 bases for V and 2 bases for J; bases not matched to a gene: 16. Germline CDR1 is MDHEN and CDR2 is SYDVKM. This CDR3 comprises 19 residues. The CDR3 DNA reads TGTGCCAGCAGTTTCGCGACAGGGAGAACTCCAGGGGGCAATCAGCCCCAGCATTTT. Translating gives CASSFATGRTPGGNQPQHF.

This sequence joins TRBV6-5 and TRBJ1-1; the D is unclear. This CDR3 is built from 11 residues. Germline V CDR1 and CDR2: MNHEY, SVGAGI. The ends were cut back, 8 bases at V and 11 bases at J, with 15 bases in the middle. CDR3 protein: CASFLGRWAFF. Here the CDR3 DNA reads TGTGCCAGCTTTCTTGGGAGGTGGGCTTTCTTT.

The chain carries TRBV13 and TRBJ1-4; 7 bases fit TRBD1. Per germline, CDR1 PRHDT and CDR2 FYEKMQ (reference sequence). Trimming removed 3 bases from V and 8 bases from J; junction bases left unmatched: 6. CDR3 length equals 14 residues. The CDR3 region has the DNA TGTGCCAGCAGCTTTCGACAGGGTAGGGAAAAACTGTTTTTT. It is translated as CASSFRQGREKLFF. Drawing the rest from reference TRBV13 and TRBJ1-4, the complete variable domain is AAGVIQSPRHLIKEKRETATLKCYPIPRHDTVYWYQQGPGQDPQFLISFYEKMQSDKGSIPDRFSAQQFSDYHSELNMSSLELGDSALYFCASSFRQGREKLFFGSGTQLSVL.

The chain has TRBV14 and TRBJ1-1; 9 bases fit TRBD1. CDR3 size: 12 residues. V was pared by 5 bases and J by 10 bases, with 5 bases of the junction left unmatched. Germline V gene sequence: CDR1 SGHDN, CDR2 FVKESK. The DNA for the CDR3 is TGTGCCAGCAGCAAACAGGACAGGGGAGCTTTCTTT. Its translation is CASSKQDRGAFF.

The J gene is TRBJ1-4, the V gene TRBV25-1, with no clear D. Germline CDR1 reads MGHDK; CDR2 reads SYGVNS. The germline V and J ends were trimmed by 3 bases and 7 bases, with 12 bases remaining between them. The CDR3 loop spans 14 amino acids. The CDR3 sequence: CASSDLGNLEKLFF. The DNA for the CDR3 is TGTGCCAGCAGTGATTTGGGGAATCTTGAAAAACTGTTTTTT. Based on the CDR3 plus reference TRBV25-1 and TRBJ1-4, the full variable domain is EADIYQTPRYLVIGTGKKITLECSQTMGHDKMYWYQQDPGMELHLIHYSYGVNSTEKGDLSSESTVSRIRTEHFPLTLESARPSHTSQYLCASSDLGNLEKLFFGSGTQLSVL.

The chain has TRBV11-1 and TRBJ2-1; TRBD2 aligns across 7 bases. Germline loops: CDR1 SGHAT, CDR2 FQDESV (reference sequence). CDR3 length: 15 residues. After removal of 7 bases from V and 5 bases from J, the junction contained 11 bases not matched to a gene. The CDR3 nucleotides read TGTGCCAGCACCTCCCCGGGACTAACAGACAATGAGCAGTTCTTC. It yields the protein CASTSPGLTDNEQFF. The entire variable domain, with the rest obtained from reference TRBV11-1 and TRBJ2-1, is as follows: EAEVAQSPRYKITEKSQAVAFWCDPISGHATLYWYRQILGQGPELLVQFQDESVVDDSQLPKDRFSAERLKGVDSTLKIQPAELGDSAMYLCASTSPGLTDNEQFFGPGTRLTVL.

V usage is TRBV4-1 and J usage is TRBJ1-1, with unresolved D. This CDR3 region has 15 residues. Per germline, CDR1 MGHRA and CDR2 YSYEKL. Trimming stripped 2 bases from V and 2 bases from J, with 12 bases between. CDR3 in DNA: TGCGCCAGCAGCCAAAAGCGGACGGGAAACACTGAAGCTTTCTTT. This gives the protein CASSQKRTGNTEAFF.

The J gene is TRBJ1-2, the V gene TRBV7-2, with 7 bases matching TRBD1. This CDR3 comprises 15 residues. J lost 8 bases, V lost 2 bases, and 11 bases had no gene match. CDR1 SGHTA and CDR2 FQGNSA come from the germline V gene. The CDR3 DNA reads TGTGCCAGCAGCTTACACAGGGGCGAGCCTAACGGCTACACCTTC. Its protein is CASSLHRGEPNGYTF.